This TCR beta chain was documented in a study of T cell changes during pregnancy in multiple sclerosis. Trimming cost V 5 bases and J 2 bases, with 16 bases left between them. CDR1 is SEHNR and CDR2 is FQNEAQ in the germline V gene (reference sequence). The CDR3 is 15 residues long. The assay was immunoSEQ multiplex PCR, and TCRdb's table has in-frame clones only and misses some. The table has roughly 49,000 clones, over 90% seen once. The genes are TRBV7-9 and TRBJ2-7; D perhaps matches TRBD2 (6 bases). The sequence came from a female donor with multiple sclerosis, enrolled in a pregnancy study. The specimen comprised CD8+ T cells from peripheral blood mononuclear cells, sampled in the first trimester of pregnancy. Written as DNA, the CDR3 is TGTGCCAGCAGCCCAGCGGGCGGCTCAACCTACGAGCAGTACTTC. Encoded protein: CASSPAGGSTYEQYF.